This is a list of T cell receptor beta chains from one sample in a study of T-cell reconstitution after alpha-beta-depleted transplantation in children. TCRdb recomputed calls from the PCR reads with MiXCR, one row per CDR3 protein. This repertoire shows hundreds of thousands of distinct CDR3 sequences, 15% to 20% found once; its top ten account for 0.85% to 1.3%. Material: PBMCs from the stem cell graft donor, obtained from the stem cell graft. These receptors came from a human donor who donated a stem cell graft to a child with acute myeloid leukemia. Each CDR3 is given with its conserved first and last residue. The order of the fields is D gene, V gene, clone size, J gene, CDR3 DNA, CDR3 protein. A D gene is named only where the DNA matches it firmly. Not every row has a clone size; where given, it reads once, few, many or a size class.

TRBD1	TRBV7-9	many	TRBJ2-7	TGTGCCAGCAGCCCATCCGGGACAGGTCGCGACGAGCAGTACTTC	CASSPSGTGRDEQYF
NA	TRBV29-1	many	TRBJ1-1	TGCAGCGTTAGACAGGCCCACACTGAAGCTTTCTTT	CSVRQAHTEAFF
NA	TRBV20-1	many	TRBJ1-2	TGCAGTGCTAGAGGGGACGACTGGTCCTATGGCTACACCTTC	CSARGDDWSYGYTF
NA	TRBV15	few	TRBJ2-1	TGTGCCACCAGCAGCCTGAGGTCCGACAATGAGCAGTTCTTC	CATSSLRSDNEQFF
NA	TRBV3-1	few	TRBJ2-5	TGTGCCAGCCAGGGGGGGTTTGCGCTTCTAGAGACCCAGTACTTC	CASQGGFALLETQYF
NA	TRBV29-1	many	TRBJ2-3	TGCAGCGTTGCCCCTGGCCTTTCCACAGATACGCAGTATTTT	CSVAPGLSTDTQYF
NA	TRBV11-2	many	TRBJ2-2	TGTGCCAGCAGCTTGGGCTTCGGGGAGCTGTTTTTT	CASSLGFGELFF
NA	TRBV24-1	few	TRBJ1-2	TGTGCCACCAGTGCGCGCGATTACGGGTATGGCTACACCTTC	CATSARDYGYGYTF
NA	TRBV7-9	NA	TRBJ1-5	TGTGCCAGCAGCTTAGGGAGACAGGAACCAGGACAGCCCCAGCATTTT	CASSLGRQEPGQPQHF
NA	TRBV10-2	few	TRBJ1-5	TGCGCCAGCAGTGGGGCGGGGGATAGCAATCAGCCCCAGCATTTT	CASSGAGDSNQPQHF
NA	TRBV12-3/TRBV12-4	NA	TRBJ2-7	TGTGCCAGCAGTTTCGCAGGGATCTACGAGCAGTACTTC	CASSFAGIYEQYF